This TCR beta chain was recorded in a study of T-cell reconstitution after alpha-beta-depleted transplantation in children. The germline gives CDR1 SGHAT, CDR2 FQNNGV. This CDR3 comprises 14 residues. Trimming cost V 5 bases and J 1 base, with 11 bases left between them. Unique molecular identifiers were incorporated when the TCRbeta library was constructed. TCRdb reprocessed the PCR reads with MiXCR, giving one entry per CDR3 protein. The sample contains around 210,000 distinct CDR3 sequences, approximately 7% of which appear only once. Ten or more counts support this clonotype. The sample in question was PBMCs, obtained before TCRalphabeta/CD19-depleted stem cell transplant. This sequence joins TRBV11-2 and TRBJ1-1, with a tentative D call TRBD1 (6 bases). This sequence originates from a boy aged 2 to 9 with acute lymphoblastic leukemia, due to receive a stem cell transplant. The CDR3 bases are TGTGCCAGCAGCGCCAGGACAGCGAACACTGAAGCTTTCTTT. Translation: CASSARTANTEAFF.